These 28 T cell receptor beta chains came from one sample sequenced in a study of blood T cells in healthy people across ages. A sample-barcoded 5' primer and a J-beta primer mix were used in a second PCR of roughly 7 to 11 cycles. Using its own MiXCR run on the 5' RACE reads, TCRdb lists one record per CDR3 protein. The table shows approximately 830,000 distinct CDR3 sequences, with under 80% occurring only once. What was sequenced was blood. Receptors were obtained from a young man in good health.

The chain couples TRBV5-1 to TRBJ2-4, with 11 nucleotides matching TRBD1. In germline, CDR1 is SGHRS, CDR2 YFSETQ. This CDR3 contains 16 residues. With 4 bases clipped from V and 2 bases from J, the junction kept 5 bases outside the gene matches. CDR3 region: CASSAGTGGPKNIQYF. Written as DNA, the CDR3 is TGCGCCAGCAGCGCCGGGACAGGGGGGCCCAAAAACATTCAGTACTTC.

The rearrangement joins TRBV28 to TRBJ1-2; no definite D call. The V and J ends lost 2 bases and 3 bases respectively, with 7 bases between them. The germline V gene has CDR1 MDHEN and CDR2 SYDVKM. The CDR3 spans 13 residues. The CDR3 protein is CASSLRVDYGYTF. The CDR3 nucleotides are TGTGCCAGCAGTTTAAGGGTAGACTATGGCTACACCTTC.

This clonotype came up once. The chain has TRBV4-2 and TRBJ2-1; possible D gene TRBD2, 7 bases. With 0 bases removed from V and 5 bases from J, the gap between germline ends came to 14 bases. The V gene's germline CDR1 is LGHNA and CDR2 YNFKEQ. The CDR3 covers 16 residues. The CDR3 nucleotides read TGTGCCAGCAGCCAAGATAGGAGGGGGGGCCACAATGAGCAGTTCTTC. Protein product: CASSQDRRGGHNEQFF.

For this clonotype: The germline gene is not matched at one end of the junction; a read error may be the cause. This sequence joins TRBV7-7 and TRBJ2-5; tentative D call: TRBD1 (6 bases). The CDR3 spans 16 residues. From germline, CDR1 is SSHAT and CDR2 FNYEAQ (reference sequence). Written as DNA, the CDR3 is TGTGCTAGCAGCCCCTCCGGCGACTCCAGGGACAATGAGCAGTACTTC. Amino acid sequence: CASSPSGDSRDNEQYF.

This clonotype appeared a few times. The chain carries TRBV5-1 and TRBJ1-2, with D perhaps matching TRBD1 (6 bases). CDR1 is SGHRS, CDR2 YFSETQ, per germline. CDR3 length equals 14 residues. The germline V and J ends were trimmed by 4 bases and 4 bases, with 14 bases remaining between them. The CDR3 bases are TGCGCCAGCAGCCGGGAGGACAGCCGCTATGGCTACACCTTC. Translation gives CASSREDSRYGYTF.

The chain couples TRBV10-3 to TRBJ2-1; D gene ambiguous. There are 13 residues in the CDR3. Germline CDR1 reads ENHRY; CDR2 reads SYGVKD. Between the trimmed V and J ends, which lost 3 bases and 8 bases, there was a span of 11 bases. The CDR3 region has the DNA TGTGCCATCAGTGATGGGATCAGCGATGAGCAGTTCTTC. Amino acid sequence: CAISDGISDEQFF.

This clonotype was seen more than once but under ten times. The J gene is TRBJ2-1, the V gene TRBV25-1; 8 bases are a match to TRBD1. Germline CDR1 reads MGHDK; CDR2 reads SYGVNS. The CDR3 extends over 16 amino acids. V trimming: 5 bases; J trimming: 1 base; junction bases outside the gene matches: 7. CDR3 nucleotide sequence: TGTGCCAGCAGTCCCCTGGACAGGGTATCCTACAATGAGCAGTTCTTC. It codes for CASSPLDRVSYNEQFF.

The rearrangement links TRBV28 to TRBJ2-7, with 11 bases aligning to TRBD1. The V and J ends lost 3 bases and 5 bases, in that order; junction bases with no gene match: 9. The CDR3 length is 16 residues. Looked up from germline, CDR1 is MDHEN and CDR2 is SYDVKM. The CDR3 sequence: CASSFRLRDRGDEQYF. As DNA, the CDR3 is TGTGCCAGCAGTTTTCGCCTCCGGGACAGGGGGGACGAGCAGTACTTC.

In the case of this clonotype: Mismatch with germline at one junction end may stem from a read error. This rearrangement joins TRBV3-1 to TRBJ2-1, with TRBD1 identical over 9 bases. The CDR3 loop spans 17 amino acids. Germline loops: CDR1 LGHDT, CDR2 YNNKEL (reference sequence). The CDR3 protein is CPSSRSSGTGFYNEQFF. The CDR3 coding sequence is TGTCCCAGCAGTCGATCCTCCGGGACAGGGTTCTACAATGAGCAGTTCTTC.

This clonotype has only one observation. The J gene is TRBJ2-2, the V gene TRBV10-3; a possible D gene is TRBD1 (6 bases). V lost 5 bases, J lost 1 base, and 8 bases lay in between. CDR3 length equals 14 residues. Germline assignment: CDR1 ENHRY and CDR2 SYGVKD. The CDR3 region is CAISRTENTGELFF. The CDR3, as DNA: TGTGCCATCAGTAGGACAGAGAACACCGGGGAGCTGTTTTTT.

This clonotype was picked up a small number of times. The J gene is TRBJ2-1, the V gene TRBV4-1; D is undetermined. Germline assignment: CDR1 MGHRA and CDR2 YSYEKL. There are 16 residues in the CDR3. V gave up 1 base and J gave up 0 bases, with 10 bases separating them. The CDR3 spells CASSQASTGSYNEQFF. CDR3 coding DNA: TGCGCCAGCAGCCAAGCTTCGACGGGCTCCTACAATGAGCAGTTCTTC.

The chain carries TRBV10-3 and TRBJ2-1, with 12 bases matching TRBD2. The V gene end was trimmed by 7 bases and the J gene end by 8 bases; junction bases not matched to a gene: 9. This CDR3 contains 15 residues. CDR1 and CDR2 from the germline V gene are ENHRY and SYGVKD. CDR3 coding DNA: TGTGCCATCATTTTTCCTAGCGGGGGGGCCGATGAGCAGTTCTTC. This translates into CAIIFPSGGADEQFF.

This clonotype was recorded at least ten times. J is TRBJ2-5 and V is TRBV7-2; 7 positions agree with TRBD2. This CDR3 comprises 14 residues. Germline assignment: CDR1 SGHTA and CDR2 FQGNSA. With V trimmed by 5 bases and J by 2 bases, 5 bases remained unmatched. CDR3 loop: CASSLERGQETQYF. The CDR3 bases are TGTGCCAGCAGCCTTGAGCGGGGTCAAGAGACCCAGTACTTC.

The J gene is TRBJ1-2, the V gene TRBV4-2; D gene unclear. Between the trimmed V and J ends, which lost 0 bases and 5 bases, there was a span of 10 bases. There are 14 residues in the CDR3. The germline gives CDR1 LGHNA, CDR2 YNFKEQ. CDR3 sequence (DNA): TGTGCCAGCAGCCAAGATTACGGAGTTTATGGCTACACCTTC. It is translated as CASSQDYGVYGYTF.

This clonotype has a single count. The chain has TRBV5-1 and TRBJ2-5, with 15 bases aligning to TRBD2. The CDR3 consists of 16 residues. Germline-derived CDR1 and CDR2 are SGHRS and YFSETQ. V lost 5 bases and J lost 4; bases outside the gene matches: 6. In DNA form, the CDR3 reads TGCGCCAGCAGAGGACTAGCGGGGGGGCTACGAGAGACCCAGTACTTC. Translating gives CASRGLAGGLRETQYF.

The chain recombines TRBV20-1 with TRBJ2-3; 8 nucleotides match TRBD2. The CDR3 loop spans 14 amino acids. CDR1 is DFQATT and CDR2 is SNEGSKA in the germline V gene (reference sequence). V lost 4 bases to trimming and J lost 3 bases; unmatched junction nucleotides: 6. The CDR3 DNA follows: TGCAGTGCTACCCGAGGACTAGCAACAGATACGCAGTATTTT. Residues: CSATRGLATDTQYF.

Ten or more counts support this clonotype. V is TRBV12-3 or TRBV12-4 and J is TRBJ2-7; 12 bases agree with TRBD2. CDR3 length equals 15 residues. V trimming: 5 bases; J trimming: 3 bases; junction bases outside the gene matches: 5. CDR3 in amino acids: CASSRTSGANYEQYF. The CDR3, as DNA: TGTGCCAGCAGTAGGACTAGCGGGGCAAACTACGAGCAGTACTTC.

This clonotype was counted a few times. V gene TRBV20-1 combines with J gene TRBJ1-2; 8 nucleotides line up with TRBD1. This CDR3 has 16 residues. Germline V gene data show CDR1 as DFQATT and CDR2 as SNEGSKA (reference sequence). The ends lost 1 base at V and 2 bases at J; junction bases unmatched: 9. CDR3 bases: TGCAGTGCTAGAGTGGACAGGGAGTGGGGGAACTATGGCTACACCTTC. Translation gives CSARVDREWGNYGYTF.

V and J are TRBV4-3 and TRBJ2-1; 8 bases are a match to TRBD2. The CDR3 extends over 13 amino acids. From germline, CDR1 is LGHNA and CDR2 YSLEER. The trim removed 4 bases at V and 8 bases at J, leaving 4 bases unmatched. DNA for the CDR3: TGCGCCAGCAGCCCGGTCGGGGGGGATGAGCAGTTCTTC. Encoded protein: CASSPVGGDEQFF.

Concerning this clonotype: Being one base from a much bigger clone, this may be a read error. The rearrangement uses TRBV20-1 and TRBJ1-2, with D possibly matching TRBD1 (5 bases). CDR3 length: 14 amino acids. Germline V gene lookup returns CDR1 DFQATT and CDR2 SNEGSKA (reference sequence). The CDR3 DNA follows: TGCAGTGCTAGAGATCCCAGGGTCTGGTATGGCCACACCTTC. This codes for CSARDPRVWYGHTF.

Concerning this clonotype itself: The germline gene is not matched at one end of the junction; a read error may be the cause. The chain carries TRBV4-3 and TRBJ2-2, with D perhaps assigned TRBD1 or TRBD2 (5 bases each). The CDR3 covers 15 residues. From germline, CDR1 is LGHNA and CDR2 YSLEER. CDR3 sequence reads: CASSQVTGDPGEPFF. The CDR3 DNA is TGCGCCAGCAGCCAAGTGACCGGGGACCCCGGGGAGCCGTTTTTT.

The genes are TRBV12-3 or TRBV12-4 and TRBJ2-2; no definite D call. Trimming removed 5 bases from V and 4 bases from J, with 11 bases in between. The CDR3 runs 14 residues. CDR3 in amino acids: CASSRLGLTGELFF. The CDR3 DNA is TGTGCCAGCAGTAGGTTGGGCCTCACCGGGGAGCTGTTTTTT.

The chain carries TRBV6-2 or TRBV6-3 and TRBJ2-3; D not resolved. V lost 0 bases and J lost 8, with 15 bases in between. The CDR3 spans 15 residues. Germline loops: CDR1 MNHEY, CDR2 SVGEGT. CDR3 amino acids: CASSYSMARPGTQYF. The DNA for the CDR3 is TGTGCCAGCAGTTACTCGATGGCTCGACCCGGTACGCAGTATTTT.

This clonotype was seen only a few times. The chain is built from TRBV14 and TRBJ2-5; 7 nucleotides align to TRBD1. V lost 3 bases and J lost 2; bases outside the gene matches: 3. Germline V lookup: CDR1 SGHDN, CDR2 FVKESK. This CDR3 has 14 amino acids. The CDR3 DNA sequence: TGTGCCAGCAGCCACTTACAGGGGCAAGAGACCCAGTACTTC. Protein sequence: CASSHLQGQETQYF.

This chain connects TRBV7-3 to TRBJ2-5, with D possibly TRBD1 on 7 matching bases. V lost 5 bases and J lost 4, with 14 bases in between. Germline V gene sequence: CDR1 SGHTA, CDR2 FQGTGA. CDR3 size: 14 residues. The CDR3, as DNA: TGTGCCAGCAGCCCCCAGGGGGGTTCAGAGACCCAGTACTTC. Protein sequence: CASSPQGGSETQYF.

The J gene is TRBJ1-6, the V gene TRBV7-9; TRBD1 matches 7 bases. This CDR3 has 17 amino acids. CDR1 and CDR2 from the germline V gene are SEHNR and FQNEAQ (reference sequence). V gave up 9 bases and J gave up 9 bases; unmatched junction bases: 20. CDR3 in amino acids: CASGAAGQRLVGSPLHF. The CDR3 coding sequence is TGTGCCAGTGGGGCTGCGGGACAGCGCCTGGTGGGTTCACCCCTCCACTTT.

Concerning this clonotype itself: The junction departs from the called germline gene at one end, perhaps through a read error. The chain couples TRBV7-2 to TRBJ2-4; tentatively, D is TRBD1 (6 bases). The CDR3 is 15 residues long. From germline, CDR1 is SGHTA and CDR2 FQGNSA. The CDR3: CASSLGGPAKNIRYF. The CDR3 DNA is TGTGCCAGCAGCTTAGGGGGGCCAGCCAAAAACATTCGGTACTTC.

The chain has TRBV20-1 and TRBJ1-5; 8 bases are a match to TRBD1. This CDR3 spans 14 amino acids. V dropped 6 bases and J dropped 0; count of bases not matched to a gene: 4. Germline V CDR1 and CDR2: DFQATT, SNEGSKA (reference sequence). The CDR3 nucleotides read TGCAGTGCGGGCAGGGGGCGTAGCAATCAGCCCCAGCATTTT. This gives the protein CSAGRGRSNQPQHF.